This is a list of T cell receptor beta chains from one sample in a study of technical replicates of blood from a handful of donors. TCRdb's copy holds only in-frame clones and misses some; the assay was immunoSEQ multiplex PCR. The repertoire includes tens of thousands of clones, 95% of them detected once, and around 0.39% sits in the top ten. Sequencing input: T cells isolated from PBMCs. The source is a human donor in good health. Both conserved end residues are part of each CDR3. The order of the fields is V gene, CDR3 protein.

v_gene: TRBV27
CDR3aa: CASSWTSGRAEQYF

v_gene: TRBV5-1
CDR3aa: CASSLPTGNTEAFF

v_gene: TRBV5-6
CDR3aa: CASSLDGGWDLNTEAFF

v_gene: TRBV7-8
CDR3aa: CASSILAGGPEQYF

v_gene: TRBV2
CDR3aa: CATIRTGEAFF

v_gene: TRBV7-9
CDR3aa: CASSLRTGPSTEAFF

v_gene: TRBV23-1
CDR3aa: CASSQSRWQGEKLFF

v_gene: TRBV5-1
CDR3aa: CASSLTSGMYNEQFF

v_gene: TRBV27
CDR3aa: CASSLSFLTSGIGEQFF

v_gene: TRBV27
CDR3aa: CASSPLGQMWREQYF

v_gene: TRBV27
CDR3aa: CASSSPRTSGRTGETQYF

v_gene: TRBV9
CDR3aa: CASSETGGTGELFF

v_gene: TRBV30
CDR3aa: CAWRLYSQETQYF

v_gene: TRBV7-3
CDR3aa: CASSQVVSGANVLTF

v_gene: TRBV7-8
CDR3aa: CASSSRVENSRDEKLFF

v_gene: TRBV6-5
CDR3aa: CASRRTSGSYHEQFF

v_gene: TRBV12-5
CDR3aa: CASGSQTGIVYTF

v_gene: TRBV27
CDR3aa: CASKETSGRYNEQFF

v_gene: TRBV19
CDR3aa: CASSMVREDIQYF

v_gene: TRBV6-1
CDR3aa: CASISFSVAYEQYF

v_gene: TRBV7-3
CDR3aa: CASSLGLAGVSGELFF

v_gene: TRBV5-6
CDR3aa: CASILDDRNTEAFF

v_gene: TRBV28
CDR3aa: CASMGHSSYEQYF

v_gene: TRBV4-2
CDR3aa: CASSLRLAGTSEQYF

v_gene: TRBV7-3
CDR3aa: CASSPYNGGNGYTF

v_gene: TRBV2
CDR3aa: CASSERSGLPYEQYF

v_gene: TRBV19
CDR3aa: CASSIQGADEKLFF

v_gene: TRBV28
CDR3aa: CASSFAGGNGPYNYGYTF

v_gene: TRBV11-3
CDR3aa: CASSLRTGQHQETQYF

v_gene: TRBV30
CDR3aa: CAWAFSGGYNEQFF

v_gene: TRBV6-5
CDR3aa: CASSYTGDTGNTIYF

v_gene: TRBV6-6
CDR3aa: CASSRGTGTNTEAFF

v_gene: TRBV27
CDR3aa: CASRGTSGSYEQYF